The next 32 T cell receptor beta chains were all read from a single sample in a study of read filtering for tumor transcriptome and immune sequencing. This library used roughly 400 ng RNA and molecular barcoded adaptors spanning alpha/delta and beta/gamma chains. MiXCR, run by TCRdb on the reads, gives a single entry per CDR3 protein. Here the sample spans tens of thousands of distinct CDR3 sequences, around a fifth being singletons. Material: a population of CD138-negative cells sorted from bone marrow. The source of these receptors is a donor aged 40 or older with multiple myeloma.

The chain has TRBV28 and TRBJ1-1; TRBD1 might be the D (5 bases). This CDR3 has 15 amino acids. Trimming pared 5 bases from V and 5 bases from J, leaving 18 bases between. Per germline, CDR1 MDHEN and CDR2 SYDVKM. The CDR3 reads CASSTVPGVGTEAFF. In DNA, the CDR3 is TGTGCCAGCAGTACCGTCCCGGGGGTTGGAACTGAAGCTTTCTTT.

On this clonotype: At one end the junction does not follow the germline gene, possibly because of a read error. The V gene is TRBV10-3, the J gene TRBJ2-1; 9 bases fit TRBD1. Looked up from germline, CDR1 is ENHRY and CDR2 is SYGVKD. This CDR3 spans 17 amino acids. This CDR3 is CASQNRGPGVRGYEQFF. The CDR3 DNA reads as TGCGCCAGTCAGAACAGGGGGCCTGGTGTTCGGGGCTATGAGCAGTTCTTC.

This chain joins TRBV11-2 and TRBJ2-1; TRBD1 aligns across 11 bases. CDR1 is SGHAT, CDR2 FQNNGV, per germline. Germline trimming cut 7 bases from V and 5 bases from J; bases unmatched to any gene: 7. The CDR3 covers 15 residues. The CDR3 reads CASNLRDRGNNEQFF. CDR3 in DNA: TGTGCCAGCAACTTGAGGGACAGGGGGAACAATGAGCAGTTCTTC.

Ten or more counts support this clonotype. The CDR3 spells CSASHRQGPYEQYF. The CDR3 DNA follows: TGCAGTGCTAGCCACCGACAGGGTCCGTACGAGCAGTACTTC. J is TRBJ2-7 and V is TRBV20-1, with TRBD1 matching 7 bases. This CDR3 has 14 residues. J lost 4 bases, V lost 3 bases, and 9 bases had no gene match. The V gene's germline CDR1 is DFQATT and CDR2 SNEGSKA (reference sequence).

This clonotype showed up just a few times. The chain uses TRBV7-9 and TRBJ2-7, with TRBD1 matching over 8 bases. Germline values: CDR1 SEHNR, CDR2 FQNEAQ (reference sequence). This CDR3 spans 14 amino acids. V trimming: 5 bases; J trimming: 4 bases; junction bases outside the gene matches: 7. The CDR3 here is CASSARDRRYEQYF. The CDR3 DNA reads as TGTGCCAGCAGCGCCCGGGACAGGAGGTACGAGCAGTACTTC.

This chain links TRBV7-8 with TRBJ2-5, with TRBD1 as a possible D gene (5 bases). This CDR3 has 15 residues. Germline V gene lookup returns CDR1 SGHVS and CDR2 FQNEAQ. Trimming removed 2 bases from V and 4 bases from J, with 14 bases in between. CDR3 in DNA: TGTGCCAGCAGCTTAATGGGGCCTTTTACAGAGACCCAGTACTTC. Translated, it gives CASSLMGPFTETQYF.

The chain carries TRBV11-2 and TRBJ2-5; D may correspond to TRBD1 or TRBD2 (6 bases each). The CDR3 has 18 residues. Germline V gene lookup returns CDR1 SGHAT and CDR2 FQNNGV. With 1 base removed from V and 4 bases from J, the gap between germline ends came to 22 bases. CDR3 sequence reads: CASSLGVGGRRGLETQYF. The CDR3 DNA sequence: TGTGCCAGCAGCTTAGGGGTCGGGGGCCGCCGCGGGTTAGAGACCCAGTACTTC.

The table lists this clonotype with many counts. The chain couples TRBV27 to TRBJ2-7, with 9 positions matching TRBD2. The ends lost 2 bases at V and 5 bases at J; junction bases unmatched: 7. From germline, CDR1 is MNHEY and CDR2 SMNVEV (reference sequence). The length of the CDR3 is 15 residues. CDR3 amino acids: CASSLKIAGADEQYF. CDR3 DNA sequence: TGTGCCAGCAGTTTAAAAATAGCGGGAGCCGACGAGCAGTACTTC.

This clonotype was recorded at least ten times. The chain recombines TRBV29-1 with TRBJ2-2, with D uncertain. This CDR3 contains 14 residues. Germline values: CDR1 SQVTM, CDR2 ANQGSEA. V gave up 3 bases and J gave up 4 bases, with 12 bases separating them. CDR3 protein: CSVEISWGTGELFF. For the CDR3, the DNA is TGCAGCGTTGAGATCAGTTGGGGCACCGGGGAGCTGTTTTTT.

Many counts were recorded for this clonotype. The chain couples TRBV3-1 to TRBJ1-3; a weak D match, TRBD1 (5 bases). Trimming pared 0 bases from V and 4 bases from J, leaving 7 bases between. Germline CDR1 and CDR2: LGHDT and YNNKEL (reference sequence). This CDR3 has 14 residues. CDR3 residues: CASSQDQGGNTIYF. As DNA, the CDR3 is TGTGCCAGCAGCCAAGACCAGGGCGGAAACACCATATATTTT. The complete variable domain, with remaining parts taken from reference TRBV3-1 and TRBJ1-3, reads DTAVSQTPKYLVTQMGNDKSIKCEQNLGHDTMYWYKQDSKKFLKIMFSYNNKELIINETVPNRFSPKSPDKAHLNLHINSLELGDSAVYFCASSQDQGGNTIYFGEGSWLTVV.

V is TRBV5-1 and J is TRBJ2-3; 9 bases line up with TRBD2. Germline V gene sequence: CDR1 SGHRS, CDR2 YFSETQ. V dropped 2 bases and J dropped 3; count of bases not matched to a gene: 4. This CDR3 comprises 15 residues. The DNA of the CDR3 is TGCGCCAGCAGCTTTTCGCGGGGGGGTACAGATACGCAGTATTTT. Translation gives CASSFSRGGTDTQYF. Full variable domain (rest looked up from reference TRBV5-1 and TRBJ2-3): KAGVTQTPRYLIKTRGQQVTLSCSPISGHRSVSWYQQTPGQGLQFLFEYFSETQRNKGNFPGRFSGRQFSNSRSEMNVSTLELGDSALYLCASSFSRGGTDTQYFGPGTRLTVL.

This clonotype was observed many times. The V gene is TRBV6-5, the J gene TRBJ2-5; TRBD2 matches at 10 bases. Per germline, CDR1 MNHEY and CDR2 SVGAGI. The CDR3 spans 14 residues. The V gene end was trimmed by 5 bases and the J gene end by 5 bases; junction bases not matched to a gene: 5. CDR3 residues: CASSLAGVRETQYF. As DNA, the CDR3 is TGTGCCAGCAGTCTAGCGGGAGTAAGGGAGACCCAGTACTTC.

The table lists this clonotype with a few counts. V usage is TRBV7-3 and J usage is TRBJ2-2, with 12 bases that match TRBD2. Unmatched junction bases numbered 7, after V lost 4 bases and J lost 4 bases. Per the germline V gene, CDR1 is SGHTA and CDR2 is FQGTGA. The CDR3 consists of 17 residues. CDR3 amino acids: CASSSIATSGSTGELFF. Here the CDR3 DNA reads TGTGCCAGCAGCTCGATCGCGACTAGCGGGAGCACCGGGGAGCTGTTTTTT.

In its sample, this clonotype was seen a few times. V and J are TRBV6-2 or TRBV6-3 and TRBJ2-2, with 8 positions matching TRBD1. The ends lost 5 bases at V and 1 base at J; junction bases unmatched: 3. The germline V gene encodes CDR1 MNHEY and CDR2 SVGEGT. This CDR3 region has 15 residues. DNA of the CDR3: TGTGCCAGCAGTCACAGGGGGGTGAACACCGGGGAGCTGTTTTTT. It translates to CASSHRGVNTGELFF.

As for this clonotype: Since a much larger clone is just one base distant, this may be a read error. The chain couples TRBV12-3 or TRBV12-4 to TRBJ1-2, with 7 bases identical to TRBD1. This CDR3 is 15 amino acids long. The CDR3, as DNA: TGTGCCAGCACCCCTGGACAGGCCGGATTGGTAGGCTGCACCTTC. Translating gives CASTPGQAGLVGCTF.

There are many counts of this clonotype. V usage is TRBV7-9 and J usage is TRBJ2-1; D unresolved. The CDR3 covers 13 residues. V lost 11 bases and J lost 3, with 14 bases in between. Germline values: CDR1 SEHNR, CDR2 FQNEAQ (reference sequence). The CDR3 here is CAGERSSYNEQFF. The CDR3 nucleotides read TGTGCCGGTGAGAGGTCTAGCTACAATGAGCAGTTCTTC.

This clonotype was found many times. The chain couples TRBV28 to TRBJ2-5; TRBD1 agrees at 8 bases. V shed 8 bases and J 4 bases; nucleotides not matched to a gene: 3. The germline V gene encodes CDR1 MDHEN and CDR2 SYDVKM. This CDR3 comprises 12 residues. The CDR3 is CASGTGRETQYF. The CDR3 bases are TGTGCCAGCGGGACAGGAAGAGAGACCCAGTACTTC.

This clonotype was seen at least ten times. V gene TRBV6-1 combines with J gene TRBJ2-7; D gene unclear. Trimming took off 6 bases at V and 2 bases at J, with 2 bases between the two ends. The germline CDR1 and CDR2 sequences are MNHNS and SASEGT. This CDR3 has 10 residues. DNA for the CDR3: TGTGCCAGCAGAACCTACGAGCAGTACTTC. It yields the protein CASRTYEQYF.

In this sample, this clonotype turned up many times. The chain joins TRBV5-1 to TRBJ2-1, with D possibly matching TRBD2 (6 bases). Deletions cut 2 bases from V and 4 bases from J, with 16 bases between. The germline CDR1 and CDR2 sequences are SGHRS and YFSETQ. The CDR3 extends over 16 amino acids. CDR3 protein: CASSFAGSTGYNEQFF. The CDR3 nucleotides are TGCGCCAGCAGCTTCGCCGGGAGCACCGGGTACAATGAGCAGTTCTTC.

This clonotype was seen ten or more times. This chain connects TRBV29-1 to TRBJ2-7; 7 nucleotides agree with TRBD1. From germline, CDR1 is SQVTM and CDR2 ANQGSEA. The V segment lost 6 bases and the J segment 7 bases; nucleotides outside the gene matches: 12. The CDR3 extends over 13 amino acids. The CDR3 reads CSVNRQGLSEQYF. CDR3 DNA: TGCAGCGTGAACCGACAGGGTCTATCGGAGCAGTACTTC.

This clonotype was detected ten times or more. The chain combines TRBV28 with TRBJ1-2, with 7 nucleotides matching TRBD1. The CDR3 is made up of 12 amino acids. V was clipped by 5 bases and J by 6 bases; unmatched bases: 3. Germline V gives CDR1 MDHEN, CDR2 SYDVKM. DNA for the CDR3: TGTGCCAGCAGTCCCGGGACAGATGGCTACACCTTC. It translates to CASSPGTDGYTF.

In its sample, this clonotype was seen many times. The rearrangement links TRBV10-3 to TRBJ2-1; possibly TRBD2 for D (6 bases). Per germline, CDR1 ENHRY and CDR2 SYGVKD. This CDR3 is built from 15 residues. The V and J ends lost 0 bases and 7 bases respectively, with 13 bases between them. The CDR3 nucleotides read TGTGCCATCAGTGAGTCGAAGACAAGCGGGAATGAGCAGTTCTTC. Its translation: CAISESKTSGNEQFF.

A word on this clonotype: A much more abundant neighbour one base away suggests this may be a read error. The V call is TRBV12-3 or TRBV12-4, the J call TRBJ1-2; the match to TRBD1 covers 7 bases. This CDR3 spans 13 amino acids. With V trimmed by 10 bases and J by 6 bases, 11 bases remained unmatched. The CDR3 nucleotides read TGTGCCACCATCTTGGGGACAGAGCATGGCTACACCTTC. Its translation: CATILGTEHGYTF.

This clonotype was seen at least ten times. The rearrangement links TRBV6-6 to TRBJ2-7; TRBD1 agrees at 10 bases. CDR3 length equals 15 residues. V was pared by 7 bases and J by 4 bases, with 10 bases of the junction left unmatched. CDR1 and CDR2 from the germline V gene are MNHNY and SVGAGI (reference sequence). CDR3 DNA: TGTGCCAGCAACGCTGCCGGGACAGGGGAGTACGAGCAGTACTTC. Its protein product is CASNAAGTGEYEQYF.

This clonotype was observed at least ten times. This sequence joins TRBV20-1 and TRBJ2-3; D uncertain. Trimming shortened V by 2 bases and J by 5 bases, and 8 bases separated the two germline ends. The CDR3 has 12 amino acids. Germline V gives CDR1 DFQATT, CDR2 SNEGSKA (reference sequence). The CDR3: CSARWGGDTQYF. CDR3 nucleotides: TGCAGTGCTAGATGGGGTGGAGATACGCAGTATTTT.

This clonotype was detected many times. The chain joins TRBV5-1 to TRBJ1-1; TRBD1 is a possible D gene (6 bases). V was clipped by 4 bases and J by 2 bases, with 15 bases between them. The CDR3 is made up of 15 amino acids. Germline-derived CDR1 and CDR2 are SGHRS and YFSETQ. The CDR3 loop is CASSVEPQGNTEAFF. The CDR3 region has the DNA TGCGCCAGCAGCGTGGAACCACAGGGTAACACTGAAGCTTTCTTT. The variable domain in full, with the rest retrieved from reference TRBV5-1 and TRBJ1-1, is KAGVTQTPRYLIKTRGQQVTLSCSPISGHRSVSWYQQTPGQGLQFLFEYFSETQRNKGNFPGRFSGRQFSNSRSEMNVSTLELGDSALYLCASSVEPQGNTEAFFGQGTRLTVV.

This clonotype was seen many times. The V gene is TRBV7-9, the J gene TRBJ2-7; TRBD2 matches 7 bases. Germline CDR1 and CDR2: SEHNR and FQNEAQ (reference sequence). The length of the CDR3 is 15 residues. Trimming removed 6 bases from V and 1 base from J; junction bases left unmatched: 9. CDR3 sequence (DNA): TGTGCCAGCAGAAGCGGGGACGCGGCGTCCTACGAGCAGTACTTC. It translates to CASRSGDAASYEQYF.

This clonotype was picked up a small number of times. V usage is TRBV6-6 and J usage is TRBJ2-5; 9 nucleotides align to TRBD2. CDR1 and CDR2 from the germline V gene are MNHNY and SVGAGI (reference sequence). Trimming cost V 2 bases and J 2 bases; bases outside gene matches: 9. This CDR3 has 17 residues. CDR3 sequence reads: CASSYPAGGGAQETQYF. For the CDR3, the DNA is TGTGCCAGCAGTTACCCAGCGGGAGGAGGGGCACAAGAGACCCAGTACTTC.

The sample holds many counts of this clonotype. The rearrangement links TRBV2 to TRBJ2-3, with D perhaps TRBD2 (6 bases). The ends were cut back, 4 bases at V and 4 bases at J, with 15 bases in the middle. CDR1 is SNHLY and CDR2 is FYNNEI in the germline V gene. This CDR3 comprises 15 residues. Written as DNA, the CDR3 is TGTGCCAGCAGTGCGGGACTTTTGTTCGCAGATACGCAGTATTTT. It specifies CASSAGLLFADTQYF.

As for this clonotype: This may be a read error, as it is one base from a much larger clone. The V and J genes are TRBV7-8 and TRBJ2-5, with D possibly called TRBD1 or TRBD2 (5 bases each). Germline assignment: CDR1 SGHVS and CDR2 FQNEAQ. The CDR3 sequence is 14 residues long. The CDR3 reads CASSFSSMGETRYF. Written as DNA, the CDR3 is TGTGCCAGCAGCTTTTCCAGTATGGGGGAGACCCGGTACTTC.

This chain uses TRBV29-1 with TRBJ2-5; no definite D call. Looked up from germline, CDR1 is SQVTM and CDR2 is ANQGSEA. The V end was cut by 0 bases, the J end by 0 bases, with 11 bases between. CDR3 length equals 15 residues. As DNA, the CDR3 is TGCAGCGTTGAAGATGCGCTGGGGAACCAAGAGACCCAGTACTTC. Translating gives CSVEDALGNQETQYF.

This clonotype was counted between two and nine times. CDR3 sequence reads: CASSLDRKNTGELFF. CDR3 in DNA: TGTGCCAGCAGCTTGGATCGTAAGAACACCGGGGAGCTGTTTTTT. V and J are TRBV5-4 and TRBJ2-2; D uncertain. V lost 0 bases to trimming and J lost 1 base, with 7 bases between them. Germline V lookup: CDR1 SGHNT, CDR2 YYREEE (reference sequence). This CDR3 has 15 amino acids. Together with reference TRBV5-4 and TRBJ2-2, the CDR3 gives the full variable domain: ETGVTQSPTHLIKTRGQQVTLRCSSQSGHNTVSWYQQALGQGPQFIFQYYREEENGRGNFPPRFSGLQFPNYSSELNVNALELDDSALYLCASSLDRKNTGELFFGEGSRLTVL.